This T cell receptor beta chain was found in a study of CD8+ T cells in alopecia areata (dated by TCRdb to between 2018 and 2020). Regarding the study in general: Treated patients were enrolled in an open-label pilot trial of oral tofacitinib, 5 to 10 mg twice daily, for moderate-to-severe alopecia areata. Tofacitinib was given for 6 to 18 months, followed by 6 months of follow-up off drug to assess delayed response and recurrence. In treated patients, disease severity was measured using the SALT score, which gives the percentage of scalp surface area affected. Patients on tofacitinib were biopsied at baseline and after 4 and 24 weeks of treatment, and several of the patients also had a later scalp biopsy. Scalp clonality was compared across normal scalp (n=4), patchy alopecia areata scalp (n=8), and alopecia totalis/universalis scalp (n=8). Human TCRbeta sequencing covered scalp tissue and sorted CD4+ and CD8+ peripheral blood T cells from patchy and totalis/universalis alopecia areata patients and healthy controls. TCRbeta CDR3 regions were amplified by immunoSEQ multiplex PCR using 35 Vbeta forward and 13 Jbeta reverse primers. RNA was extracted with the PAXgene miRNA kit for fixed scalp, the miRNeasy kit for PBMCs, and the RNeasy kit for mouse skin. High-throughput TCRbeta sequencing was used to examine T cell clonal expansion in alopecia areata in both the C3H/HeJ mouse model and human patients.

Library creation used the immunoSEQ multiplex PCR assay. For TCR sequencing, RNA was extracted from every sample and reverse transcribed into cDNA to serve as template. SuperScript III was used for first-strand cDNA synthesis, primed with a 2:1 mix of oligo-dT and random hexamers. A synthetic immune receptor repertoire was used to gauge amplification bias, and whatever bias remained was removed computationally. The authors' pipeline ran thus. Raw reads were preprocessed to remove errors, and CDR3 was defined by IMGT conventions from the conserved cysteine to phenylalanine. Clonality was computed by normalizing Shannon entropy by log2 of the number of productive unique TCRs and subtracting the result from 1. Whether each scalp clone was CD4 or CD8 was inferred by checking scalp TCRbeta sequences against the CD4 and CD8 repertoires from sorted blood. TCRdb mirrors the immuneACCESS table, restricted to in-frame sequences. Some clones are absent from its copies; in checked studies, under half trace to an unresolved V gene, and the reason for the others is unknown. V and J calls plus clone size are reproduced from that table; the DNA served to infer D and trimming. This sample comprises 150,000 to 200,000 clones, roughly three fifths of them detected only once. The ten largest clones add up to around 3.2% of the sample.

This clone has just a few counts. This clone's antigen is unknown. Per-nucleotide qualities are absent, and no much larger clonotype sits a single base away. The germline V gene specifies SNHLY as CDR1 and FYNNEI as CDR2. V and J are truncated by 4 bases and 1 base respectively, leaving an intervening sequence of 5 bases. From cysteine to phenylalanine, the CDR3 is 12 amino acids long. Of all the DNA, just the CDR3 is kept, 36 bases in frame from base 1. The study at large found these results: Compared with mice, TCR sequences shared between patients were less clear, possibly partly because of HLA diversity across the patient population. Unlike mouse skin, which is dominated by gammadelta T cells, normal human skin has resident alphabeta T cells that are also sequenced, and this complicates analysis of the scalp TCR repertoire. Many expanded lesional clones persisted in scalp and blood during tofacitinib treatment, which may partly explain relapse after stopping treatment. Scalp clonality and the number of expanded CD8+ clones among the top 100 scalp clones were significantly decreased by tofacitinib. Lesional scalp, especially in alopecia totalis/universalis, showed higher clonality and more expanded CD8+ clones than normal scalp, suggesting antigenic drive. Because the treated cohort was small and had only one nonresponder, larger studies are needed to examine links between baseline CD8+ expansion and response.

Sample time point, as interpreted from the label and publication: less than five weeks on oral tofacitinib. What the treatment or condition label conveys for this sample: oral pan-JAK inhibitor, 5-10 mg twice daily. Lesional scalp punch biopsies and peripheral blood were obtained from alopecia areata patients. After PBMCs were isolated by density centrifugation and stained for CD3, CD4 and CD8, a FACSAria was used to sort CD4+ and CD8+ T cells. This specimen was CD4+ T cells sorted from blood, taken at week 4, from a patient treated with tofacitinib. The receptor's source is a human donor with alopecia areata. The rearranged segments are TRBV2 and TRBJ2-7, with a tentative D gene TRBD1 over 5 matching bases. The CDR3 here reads CASSGQSYEQYF. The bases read TGTGCCAGCAGTGGACAGTCCTACGAGCAGTACTTC.